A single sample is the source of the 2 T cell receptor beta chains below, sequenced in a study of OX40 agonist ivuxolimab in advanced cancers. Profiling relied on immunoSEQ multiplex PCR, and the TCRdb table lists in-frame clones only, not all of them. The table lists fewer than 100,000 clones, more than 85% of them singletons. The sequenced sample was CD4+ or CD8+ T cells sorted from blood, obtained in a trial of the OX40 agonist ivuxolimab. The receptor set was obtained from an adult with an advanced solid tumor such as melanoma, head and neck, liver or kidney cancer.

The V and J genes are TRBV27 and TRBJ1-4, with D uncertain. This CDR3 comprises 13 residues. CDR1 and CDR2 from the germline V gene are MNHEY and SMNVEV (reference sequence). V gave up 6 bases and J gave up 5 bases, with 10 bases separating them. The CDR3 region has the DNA TGTGCCAGCAGCCCATTGAGGAATGAAAAACTGTTTTTT. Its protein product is CASSPLRNEKLFF.

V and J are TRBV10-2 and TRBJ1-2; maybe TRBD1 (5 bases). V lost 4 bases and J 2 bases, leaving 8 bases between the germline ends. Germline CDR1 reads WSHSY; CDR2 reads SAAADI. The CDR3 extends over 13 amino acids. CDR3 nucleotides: TGCGCCAGCAGTGTTGGGGGAAACTATGGCTACACCTTC. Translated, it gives CASSVGGNYGYTF.